This entry concerns a single T cell receptor beta chain. Its antigen is unidentified. Data came from immunoSEQ multiplex PCR; TCRdb stores just in-frame clones and leaves some out. The sample shows 150,000 to 200,000 clones, roughly 92% of them seen only once. With 3 bases clipped from V and 7 bases from J, the junction kept 11 bases outside the gene matches. The CDR3 contains 15 residues. CDR1 and CDR2 (germline): LNHDA, SQIVND (reference sequence). This specimen belongs to a study of T cell responses to AZD1222 COVID-19 vaccine. Study overall: Researchers grouped second doses given at about 4 or about 12 weeks into one pool.

Study-level results: Nearly half of spike-specific TCRs reportedly target variant regions that are unmutated in the B.1.351 and B.1.1.7 variants. Only six or seven AZD1222 recipients were seropositive at baseline. Most donors were white British and more were female, and clonal diversity was possibly underestimated.

The sample here was peripheral blood, taken on day 0 of AZD1222 vaccination. The receptor was isolated from an adult in good health. This chain links TRBV19 with TRBJ1-2, with 7 bases fitting TRBD1. In nucleotides, the CDR3 is TGTGCCAGTAGTATGGCACTTGACAGGGCCTCTGGCTACACCTTC. Amino acid sequence: CASSMALDRASGYTF.